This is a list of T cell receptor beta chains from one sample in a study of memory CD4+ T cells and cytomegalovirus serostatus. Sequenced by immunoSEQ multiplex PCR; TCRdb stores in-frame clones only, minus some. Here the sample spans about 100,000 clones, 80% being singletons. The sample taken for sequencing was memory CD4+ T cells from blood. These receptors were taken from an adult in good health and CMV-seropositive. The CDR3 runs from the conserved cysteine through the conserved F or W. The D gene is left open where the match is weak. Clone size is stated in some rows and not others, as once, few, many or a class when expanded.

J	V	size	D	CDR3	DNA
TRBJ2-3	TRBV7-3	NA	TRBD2	CASSSNLAGAADTQYF	TGTGCCAGCAGCTCGAACCTAGCGGGAGCTGCCGATACGCAGTATTTT
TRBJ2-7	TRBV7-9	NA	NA	CASSLVGTEQYF	TGTGCCAGCAGCTTAGTAGGGACCGAGCAGTACTTC
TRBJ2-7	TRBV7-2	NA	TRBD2	CASSLGDYPGEQYF	TGTGCCAGCAGCTTAGGGGACTATCCGGGGGAGCAGTACTTC
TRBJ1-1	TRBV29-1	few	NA	CSPSSQGNTEAFF	TGCAGCCCATCTTCACAGGGGAACACTGAAGCTTTCTTT
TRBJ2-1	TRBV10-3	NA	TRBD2	CAISGVSGRSYNEQFF	TGTGCCATCAGTGGGGTTAGCGGGAGGTCCTACAATGAGCAGTTCTTC
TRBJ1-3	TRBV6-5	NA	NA	CASSYSRGGGNTIYF	TGTGCCAGCAGTTACTCCCGTGGCGGAGGAAACACCATATATTTT
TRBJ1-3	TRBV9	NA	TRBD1	CASSPQQGSGNTIYF	TGTGCCAGCAGCCCCCAACAGGGGTCTGGAAACACCATATATTTT
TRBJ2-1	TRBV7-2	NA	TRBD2	CASSFTGTSGEQFF	TGTGCCAGCAGTTTTACCGGGACTAGCGGAGAGCAGTTCTTC
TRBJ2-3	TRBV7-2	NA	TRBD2	CASSFLAGVTDTQYF	TGTGCCAGCAGCTTCCTAGCGGGAGTGACAGATACGCAGTATTTT
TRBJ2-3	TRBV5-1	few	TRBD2	CASSRGTSGRAGVTDTQYF	TGCGCCAGCAGCCGGGGGACTAGCGGGAGGGCTGGGGTCACAGATACGCAGTATTTT
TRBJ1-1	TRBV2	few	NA	CASSTRGAEAFF	TGTGCCAGCAGTACACGGGGCGCTGAAGCTTTCTTT
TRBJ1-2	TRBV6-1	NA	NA	CASSEGPFNYGYTF	TGTGCCAGCAGTGAGGGACCCTTTAACTATGGCTACACCTTC
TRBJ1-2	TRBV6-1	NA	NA	CASSEDGASYGYTF	TGTGCCAGCAGTGAAGATGGGGCCTCCTATGGCTACACCTTC
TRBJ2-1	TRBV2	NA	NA	CASTLEGLNEQFF	TGTGCCAGCACTCTGGAGGGCCTCAATGAGCAGTTCTTC
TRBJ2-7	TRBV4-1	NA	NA	CASSRGLLQYF	TGCGCCAGCAGCCGGGGGTTGTTGCAGTACTTC
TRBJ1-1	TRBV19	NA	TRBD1	CASRLQGARTEAFF	TGTGCCAGTAGGCTCCAGGGGGCTCGGACTGAAGCTTTCTTT
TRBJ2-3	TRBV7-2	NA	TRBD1	CASSFRQGTDTQYF	TGTGCCAGCAGCTTCAGACAGGGAACAGATACGCAGTATTTT
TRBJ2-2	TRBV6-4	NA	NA	CASSQERGTGELFF	TGTGCCAGCAGTCAGGAGCGCGGCACCGGGGAGCTGTTTTTT
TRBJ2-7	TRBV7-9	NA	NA	CASSLGGDTYEQYF	TGTGCCAGCAGCTTAGGCGGGGATACCTACGAGCAGTACTTC
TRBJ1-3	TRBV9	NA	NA	CASSVDGAGNTIYF	TGTGCCAGCAGCGTCGACGGGGCGGGAAACACCATATATTTT
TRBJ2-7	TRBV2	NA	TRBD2	CASRESSGSAHEQYF	TGTGCCAGCAGGGAGTCTAGCGGGAGTGCCCACGAGCAGTACTTC
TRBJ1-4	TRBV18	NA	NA	CASSPREDEKLFF	TGTGCCAGCTCACCCAGGGAAGATGAAAAACTGTTTTTT
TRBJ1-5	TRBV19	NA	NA	CASSWSNQPQHF	TGTGCCAGTAGTTGGAGCAATCAGCCCCAGCATTTT
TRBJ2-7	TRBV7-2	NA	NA	CASRSPGTRGSYEQYF	TGTGCCAGCAGATCCCCCGGGACTCGCGGCTCCTACGAGCAGTACTTC
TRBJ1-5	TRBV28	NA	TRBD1	CASSLDREEQPQHF	TGTGCCAGCAGTTTGGACAGGGAGGAACAGCCCCAGCATTTT
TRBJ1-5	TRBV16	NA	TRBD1	CASSQRGQFHQPQHF	TGTGCCAGCAGCCAACGGGGACAGTTCCATCAGCCCCAGCATTTT
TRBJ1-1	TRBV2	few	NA	CATTKDRNTEAFF	TGTGCCACAACCAAGGACCGGAACACTGAAGCTTTCTTT
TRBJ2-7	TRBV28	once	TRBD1	CASRPRTGAYEQYF	TGTGCCAGCAGACCCAGGACAGGGGCCTACGAGCAGTACTTC
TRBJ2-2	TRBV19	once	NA	CASSIAGVNTGELFF	TGTGCCAGTAGTATAGCAGGGGTTAACACCGGGGAGCTGTTTTTT
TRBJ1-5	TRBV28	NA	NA	CASSRRVGSNQPQHF	TGTGCCAGCAGCCGCAGGGTGGGGAGCAATCAGCCCCAGCATTTT
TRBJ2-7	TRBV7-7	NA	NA	CASSPNNAGTYEQYF	TGTGCTAGCAGCCCCAACAACGCCGGAACCTACGAGCAGTACTTC
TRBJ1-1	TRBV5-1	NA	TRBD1	CASSLTGGVGEAFF	TGCGCCAGCAGCCTGACAGGGGGGGTGGGTGAAGCTTTCTTT
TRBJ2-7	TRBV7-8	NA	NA	CASSLGTGTYEQYF	TGTGCCAGCAGCTTAGGTACAGGAACCTACGAGCAGTACTTC
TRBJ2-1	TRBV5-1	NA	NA	CASSLDTSYNEQFF	TGCGCCAGCAGCCTGGACACTTCCTACAATGAGCAGTTCTTC
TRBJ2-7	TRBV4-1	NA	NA	CASSRSVAEEQYF	TGCGCCAGCAGCCGGTCGGTAGCGGAAGAGCAGTACTTC
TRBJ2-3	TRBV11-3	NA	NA	CASSLGERGLGTDTQYF	TGTGCCAGCAGCTTAGGGGAGCGAGGGTTGGGCACAGATACGCAGTATTTT
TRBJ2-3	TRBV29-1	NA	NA	CSVVRDSTDTQYF	TGCAGCGTTGTCAGGGATAGCACAGATACGCAGTATTTT